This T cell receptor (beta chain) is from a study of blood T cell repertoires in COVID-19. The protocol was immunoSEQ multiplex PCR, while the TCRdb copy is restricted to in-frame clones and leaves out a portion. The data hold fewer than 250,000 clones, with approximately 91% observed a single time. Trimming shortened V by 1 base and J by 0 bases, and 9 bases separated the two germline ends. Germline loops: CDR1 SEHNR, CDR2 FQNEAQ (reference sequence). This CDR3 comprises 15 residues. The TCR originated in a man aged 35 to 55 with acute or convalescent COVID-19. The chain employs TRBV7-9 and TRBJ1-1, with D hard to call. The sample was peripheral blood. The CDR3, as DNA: TGTGCCAGCAGCTTAGTAGTACAGATGAACACTGAAGCTTTCTTT. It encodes CASSLVVQMNTEAFF.